The T cell receptor (beta chain) described here comes from a study of human T cells and chemical hapten exposure. Overall study context: Upper inner arm skin measuring about 2 cm by about 2 cm received 2% DPC for sensitization.

A few counts support this clonotype. V lost 7 bases and J lost 9; bases outside the gene matches: 7. CDR1 and CDR2 from the germline V gene are SGHTS and YDEGEE. The CDR3 sequence is 13 residues long. The time point is: patch test 2, 6 weeks after DPC sensitization. As to treatment: therapeutic diphenylcyclopropenone sensitization with weekly scalp DPC. Every donor had alopecia and was 18 to 70 years old; all were suitable for DPC. TCRdb re-called the RACE reads through MiXCR, storing one row per CDR3 protein. The table includes over 100,000 distinct CDR3 sequences, roughly 9% detected once. This material consisted of whole blood, taken in connection with sensitization to the hapten diphenylcyclopropenone (DPC). The genes are TRBV5-8 and TRBJ1-6; 7 bases are shared with TRBD1. This TCR was sampled from a middle-aged woman with alopecia areata. Some clones in this sample may be carry-over from other donors' samples. The CDR3 loop reads CASAGGPSSPLHF. The CDR3, as DNA: TGTGCCAGCGCAGGGGGACCAAGTTCACCCCTCCACTTT.